This T cell receptor (beta chain) was sequenced in a study of OX40 agonist ivuxolimab in advanced cancers. Produced via immunoSEQ multiplex PCR; TCRdb's table is partial and in-frame only. Here the sample spans fewer than 80,000 clones, 85% being singletons. The table lists this clone with a count of one. Trimming cost V 0 bases and J 4 bases, with 7 bases left between them. The CDR3 sequence is 13 residues long. Per the germline V gene, CDR1 is SGHAT and CDR2 is FQNNGV. Material: CD4+ or CD8+ T cells sorted from blood, obtained in a trial of the OX40 agonist ivuxolimab. The receptor comes from an adult with an advanced solid tumor such as melanoma, head and neck, liver or kidney cancer. The chain combines TRBV11-2 with TRBJ2-7, with D perhaps TRBD2 (5 bases). Written as DNA, the CDR3 is TGTGCCAGCAGCTTAGATAGGGAGTACGAGCAGTACTTC. Protein sequence: CASSLDREYEQYF.